The clone carrying this TCR beta chain was recorded a few times. Its antigen is as yet unknown. Sample time point: pre-sensitization, week 0. Treatment noted: therapeutic diphenylcyclopropenone sensitization with weekly scalp DPC. Blood draws preceded each patch test application. Total RNA was isolated from unfractionated whole blood. This record belongs to a study of human T cells and chemical hapten exposure. TCRdb re-derived calls from the RACE reads in MiXCR, one entry per CDR3 protein. The sample records around 350,000 distinct CDR3 sequences, around 5% being singletons. Whole-study findings and limits: With regard to DPC sensitization, TCRs above 1 in 1000 frequency did not change.

The CDR3 has 13 residues. CDR1 is SEHNR, CDR2 FQNEAQ, per germline (reference sequence). V was pared by 8 bases and J by 4 bases, with 14 bases between. V and J are TRBV7-9 and TRBJ1-1; weak D call: TRBD1 (6 bases). This TCR derives from a woman under 30 with alopecia areata. Some clones in this sample may be carry-over from other donors' samples. Source: whole blood, taken in connection with sensitization to the hapten diphenylcyclopropenone (DPC). The CDR3 loop is CASLRGRATEAFF. CDR3 nucleotide sequence: TGTGCCAGCCTGCGGGGGCGGGCCACTGAAGCTTTCTTT.